The 5 T cell receptor beta chains given below trace back to one sample, sequenced in a study of blood T cell repertoires in COVID-19. Here immunoSEQ multiplex PCR was the method, and the copy in TCRdb shows in-frame clones only, minus some. This table holds around 250,000 clones, approximately 90% found once. The sequenced sample consisted of PBMCs or T cells enriched from blood (not recorded which). Receptors were obtained from a woman aged 40-49 years with acute COVID-19.

The chain combines TRBV5-1 with TRBJ2-7; the match to TRBD1 covers 10 bases. This CDR3 has 17 residues. V gave up 0 bases and J gave up 3 bases; unmatched junction bases: 9. Looked up from germline, CDR1 is SGHRS and CDR2 is YFSETQ. The CDR3 nucleotides read TGCGCCAGCAGCTTGGCCGGGACAGGGGCGGCTTACTACGAGCAGTACTTC. Protein product: CASSLAGTGAAYYEQYF. The variable domain in full, completed from reference TRBV5-1 and TRBJ2-7, reads KAGVTQTPRYLIKTRGQQVTLSCSPISGHRSVSWYQQTPGQGLQFLFEYFSETQRNKGNFPGRFSGRQFSNSRSEMNVSTLELGDSALYLCASSLAGTGAAYYEQYFGPGTRLTVT.

The chain is built from TRBV3-1 (or the pseudogene TRBV3-2) and TRBJ1-2, with 8 bases lining up with TRBD1. CDR1 LGHDT and CDR2 YNNKEL come from the germline V gene (reference sequence). Trimming at V came to 1 base and at J to 7 bases, leaving 5 bases not matched to a gene. This CDR3 spans 14 amino acids. The chain's CDR3 is CASSQVSGGSGYTF. CDR3 DNA sequence: TGTGCCAGCAGCCAAGTCTCAGGGGGCAGTGGCTACACCTTC.

The CDR3 bases are TGTGCCACCAGCAGAGGAGTAGGGACACGAGAGACCCAGTACTTC. This sequence encodes CATSRGVGTRETQYF. J is TRBJ2-5 and V is TRBV15, with a weak D call TRBD1 (6 bases). Looked up from germline, CDR1 is LNHNV and CDR2 is YYDKDF (reference sequence). The CDR3 loop spans 15 amino acids. The V gene lost 1 base and the J gene lost 4 bases, with 13 bases spanning the gap. Full variable domain (outside the CDR3, taken from reference TRBV15 and TRBJ2-5): DAMVIQNPRYQVTQFGKPVTLSCSQTLNHNVMYWYQQKSSQAPKLLFHYYDKDFNNEADTPDNFQSRRPNTSFCFLDIRSPGLGDTAMYLCATSRGVGTRETQYFGPGTRLLVL.

The table lists this clone with a count of one. V gene TRBV19 combines with J gene TRBJ2-1, with D perhaps TRBD2 (6 bases). The CDR3 has 14 residues. V lost 6 bases and J lost 5, with 14 bases in between. The V gene's germline CDR1 is LNHDA and CDR2 SQIVND (reference sequence). The CDR3 nucleotides are TGTGCCAGTAGCGACCGGGACTTAGACAATGAGCAGTTCTTC. Its translation is CASSDRDLDNEQFF.

This rearrangement joins TRBV19 to TRBJ1-5; 8 nucleotides match TRBD1. V lost 7 bases, J lost 6 bases, and 8 bases stayed unmatched. This CDR3 is built from 14 residues. The germline CDR1 and CDR2 sequences are LNHDA and SQIVND (reference sequence). The CDR3 DNA reads TGTGCCAGTACCACGGACAGGGTTCGTCAGCCCCAGCATTTT. Residues: CASTTDRVRQPQHF.